This passage covers 32 T cell receptor beta chains from one sample sequenced in a study of cytomegalovirus exposure and HLA in healthy donors. The protocol was immunoSEQ multiplex PCR, while the TCRdb copy is restricted to in-frame clones and leaves out a portion. Altogether around 150,000 clones are present, roughly nine tenths being singletons, with the ten largest covering about 3.1%. The sequenced sample consisted of PBMCs. Receptor source: a woman between 18 and 29 years old in good health and CMV-seropositive.

Concerning this clone: Its ends do not fully match the called genes, so a read error is possible. The chain is built from TRBV30 and TRBJ2-1; 8 bases line up with TRBD1. There are 17 residues in the CDR3. Germline-derived CDR1 and CDR2 are GTSNPN and SVGIG (reference sequence). CDR3 coding DNA: TGTGCCTGGAGTGTCTGGATGGGGACAGGATCCTCCAATGAGCAGTTCTTC. Translated, it gives CAWSVWMGTGSSNEQFF.

The V and J genes are TRBV18 and TRBJ2-6, with D hard to call. Germline V gives CDR1 KGHSH, CDR2 LQKENI. There are 15 residues in the CDR3. With 6 bases removed from V and 4 bases from J, the gap between germline ends came to 13 bases. Here the CDR3 reads CASSMAPPGANVLTF. The CDR3 DNA sequence: TGTGCCAGCTCCATGGCCCCTCCGGGGGCCAACGTCCTGACTTTC.

The chain couples TRBV6-1 to TRBJ1-1; D gene unclear. Trimming left V 1 base short and J 2 bases short, with 11 bases between. The CDR3 extends over 15 amino acids. The V gene's germline CDR1 is MNHNS and CDR2 SASEGT. The CDR3 loop reads CASSEEVTLNTEAFF. The CDR3 bases are TGTGCCAGCAGTGAAGAGGTGACACTCAACACTGAAGCTTTCTTT.

The gene calls are TRBV19 and TRBJ2-7, with TRBD1 matching over 11 bases. From germline, CDR1 is LNHDA and CDR2 SQIVND (reference sequence). V lost 5 bases, J lost 2 bases, and 5 bases stayed unmatched. The CDR3 runs to 15 residues. CDR3 amino acids: CASSFAGQGAYEQYF. Written as DNA, the CDR3 is TGTGCCAGTAGTTTCGCGGGACAGGGGGCCTACGAGCAGTACTTC.

The J gene is TRBJ2-7, the V gene TRBV27, with 7 positions matching TRBD2. V was pared by 2 bases and J by 4 bases, with 8 bases of the junction left unmatched. Germline V gene lookup returns CDR1 MNHEY and CDR2 SMNVEV (reference sequence). CDR3 length: 15 residues. CDR3 in DNA: TGTGCCAGCAGTTTAGCCGTCCTAGCGGCTTACGAGCAGTACTTC. It yields the protein CASSLAVLAAYEQYF.

The chain has TRBV6-4 and TRBJ1-2; 12 bases are a match to TRBD1. After removal of 3 bases from V and 7 bases from J, the junction contained 3 bases not matched to a gene. Germline CDR1 MRHNA, CDR2 SNTAGT. This CDR3 is 14 amino acids long. CDR3 nucleotides: TGTGCCAGCAGTGAGGGGACAGGGGGCTTTGGCTACACCTTC. This encodes CASSEGTGGFGYTF.

The chain recombines TRBV9 with TRBJ1-1; 10 bases align to TRBD1. This CDR3 is built from 18 residues. The V gene's germline CDR1 is SGDLS and CDR2 YYNGEE. V lost 0 bases to trimming and J lost 4 bases; unmatched junction nucleotides: 12. The CDR3, as DNA: TGTGCCAGCAGCGTAGCACCTTCCGGGACAGGGGAGGGCACTGAAGCTTTCTTT. Its protein product is CASSVAPSGTGEGTEAFF. Full variable domain (remainder filled in from reference TRBV9 and TRBJ1-1): DSGVTQTPKHLITATGQRVTLRCSPRSGDLSVYWYQQSLDQGLQFLIQYYNGEERAKGNILERFSAQQFPDLHSELNLSSLELGDSALYFCASSVAPSGTGEGTEAFFGQGTRLTVV.

The J gene is TRBJ2-4, the V gene TRBV6-5, with 7 bases fitting TRBD1. V dropped 6 bases and J dropped 0; count of bases not matched to a gene: 5. Germline loops: CDR1 MNHEY, CDR2 SVGAGI. CDR3 length: 15 amino acids. The CDR3, as DNA: TGTGCCAGCAGCTATACAGGGGTAGCCAAAAACATTCAGTACTTC. It is translated as CASSYTGVAKNIQYF.

The genes are TRBV5-4 and TRBJ2-2; D unresolved. V was clipped by 4 bases and J by 6 bases, with 10 bases between them. The CDR3 runs to 13 residues. Germline CDR1 and CDR2: SGHNT and YYREEE (reference sequence). CDR3 amino acids: CASSILGPGELFF. The CDR3 coding sequence is TGTGCCAGCAGCATTCTAGGCCCCGGGGAGCTGTTTTTT.

The chain employs TRBV5-1 and TRBJ2-3; 9 bases fit TRBD1. V lost 5 bases and J lost 5; bases outside the gene matches: 3. Germline CDR1 and CDR2: SGHRS and YFSETQ. This CDR3 is 13 amino acids long. The CDR3 coding sequence is TGCGCCAGCAGGGGGACAGGGATAGATACGCAGTATTTT. It translates to CASRGTGIDTQYF.

This chain connects TRBV27 to TRBJ2-7; 9 nucleotides agree with TRBD1. The germline CDR1 and CDR2 sequences are MNHEY and SMNVEV (reference sequence). The CDR3 extends over 15 amino acids. The V gene end was trimmed by 5 bases and the J gene end by 5 bases; junction bases not matched to a gene: 10. For the CDR3, the DNA is TGTGCCAGCAGTACCGAGACAGGGGGTGTTCACGAGCAGTACTTC. Translated: CASSTETGGVHEQYF.

The chain is built from TRBV5-1 and TRBJ1-1; D is perhaps TRBD1 (5 bases). The germline gives CDR1 SGHRS, CDR2 YFSETQ. There are 13 residues in the CDR3. The ends were cut back, 0 bases at V and 6 bases at J, with 9 bases in the middle. The DNA of the CDR3 is TGCGCCAGCAGCTTGGATAGGGGCGCTGAAGCTTTCTTT. Translation: CASSLDRGAEAFF.

V gene TRBV4-3 combines with J gene TRBJ1-1, with TRBD1 matching over 7 bases. The length of the CDR3 is 16 residues. Trimming cost V 1 base and J 4 bases; bases outside gene matches: 9. The germline V gene encodes CDR1 LGHNA and CDR2 YSLEER. The CDR3: CASSQGFDRAGTEAFF. In DNA, the CDR3 is TGCGCCAGCAGCCAAGGATTTGACAGGGCGGGCACTGAAGCTTTCTTT.

The chain uses TRBV30 and TRBJ1-4, with 7 bases that match TRBD1. Germline CDR1 and CDR2: GTSNPN and SVGIG (reference sequence). Trimming at V came to 0 bases and at J to 6 bases, leaving 13 bases not matched to a gene. CDR3 length equals 17 residues. DNA of the CDR3: TGTGCCTGGAGTGTACGGCAGGGGGAAAGAATTTATGAAAAACTGTTTTTT. Protein: CAWSVRQGERIYEKLFF.

This chain connects TRBV28 to TRBJ2-1; 10 nucleotides line up with TRBD1. Trimming removed 6 bases from V and 3 bases from J; junction bases left unmatched: 8. Germline assignment: CDR1 MDHEN and CDR2 SYDVKM. CDR3 size: 16 residues. The CDR3 here is CASSNLRDRGYNEQFF. The CDR3 DNA reads as TGTGCCAGCAGCAACCTCCGGGACAGGGGCTACAATGAGCAGTTCTTC.

The genes are TRBV21-1 and TRBJ2-4; TRBD2 is taken as the D call from the table, unchecked against the DNA. TRBV21-1 is a pseudogene segment. This CDR3 comprises 14 residues. CDR3 coding DNA: TGTGCCAGCACGCGGGAGTATGCCAAAAACATTCAGTACTTC. It yields the protein CASTREYAKNIQYF.

The chain carries TRBV2 and TRBJ2-4; 11 nucleotides match TRBD2. Germline lookup yields CDR1 SNHLY and CDR2 FYNNEI. This CDR3 has 13 residues. Losses at the gene ends were 6 bases for V and 5 bases for J; bases not matched to a gene: 0. This chain's CDR3 is CASRLAGENIQYF. The CDR3 DNA sequence: TGTGCCAGCAGACTAGCGGGAGAAAACATTCAGTACTTC.

This chain links TRBV13 with TRBJ1-1; D gene uncertain. Germline lookup yields CDR1 PRHDT and CDR2 FYEKMQ (reference sequence). Trimming stripped 3 bases from V and 2 bases from J, with 13 bases between. This CDR3 comprises 15 residues. In DNA form, the CDR3 reads TGTGCCAGCAGCTTTGTTTCGGGAGGTAACACTGAAGCTTTCTTT. Protein sequence: CASSFVSGGNTEAFF.

The chain has TRBV21-1 and TRBJ2-1; the listed D gene, TRBD2, was not tested against the DNA. TRBV21-1 is annotated as a pseudogene. The CDR3 extends over 17 amino acids. CDR3 coding DNA: TGTGCCAGCAGCAAATTCGGTAGCGGTAGGAGGTGGGTTGAGCAGTTCTTC. This translates into CASSKFGSGRRWVEQFF.

The J gene is TRBJ2-7, the V gene TRBV28, with 8 bases matching TRBD1. Germline lookup yields CDR1 MDHEN and CDR2 SYDVKM. This CDR3 region has 12 residues. The trim removed 6 bases at V and 5 bases at J, leaving 3 bases unmatched. For the CDR3, the DNA is TGTGCCAGCAGCCAGGACAGGGACGAGCAGTACTTC. Protein sequence: CASSQDRDEQYF.

The J gene is TRBJ2-1, the V gene TRBV4-1; 7 bases agree with TRBD2. The V segment lost 3 bases and the J segment 4 bases; nucleotides outside the gene matches: 6. Germline V gene sequence: CDR1 MGHRA, CDR2 YSYEKL. The CDR3 covers 15 residues. In DNA, the CDR3 is TGCGCCAGCAGCCAGGCGGGAGTATCGTACAATGAGCAGTTCTTC. Amino acids: CASSQAGVSYNEQFF.

The rearrangement joins TRBV4-3 to TRBJ1-4, with unresolved D. CDR1 is LGHNA, CDR2 YSLEER, per germline. Trimming removed 1 base from V and 6 bases from J, with 6 bases in between. There are 13 residues in the CDR3. The CDR3 reads CASSQAGDEKLFF. The CDR3 nucleotides are TGCGCCAGCAGCCAAGCGGGTGATGAAAAACTGTTTTTT.

The chain has TRBV5-4 and TRBJ2-7; D is uncertain. CDR1 and CDR2 (germline): SGHNT, YYREEE (reference sequence). This CDR3 region has 16 residues. The V end was cut by 4 bases, the J end by 4 bases, with 21 bases between. CDR3 DNA sequence: TGTGCCAGCAGCCCGAGCTGGTCCGATCCTACGTACGAGCAGTACTTC. Protein product: CASSPSWSDPTYEQYF.

CDR3 in amino acids: CASSELAGDSNEQYF. The CDR3 nucleotides are TGTGCCAGCAGTGAACTCGCGGGAGATTCCAACGAGCAGTACTTC. V is TRBV6-4 and J is TRBJ2-7, with 7 nucleotides matching TRBD2. V gave up 3 bases and J gave up 5 bases; unmatched junction bases: 10. Looked up from germline, CDR1 is MRHNA and CDR2 is SNTAGT. This CDR3 spans 15 amino acids.

This chain connects TRBV6-1 to TRBJ2-7, with D perhaps TRBD2 (5 bases). This CDR3 spans 15 amino acids. V was pared by 1 base and J by 0 bases, with 10 bases between. Per germline, CDR1 MNHNS and CDR2 SASEGT. The CDR3 coding sequence is TGTGCCAGCAGTGAAGGCCCGGGAAGCTCCTACGAGCAGTACTTC. Amino acid sequence: CASSEGPGSSYEQYF.

The chain is built from TRBV7-2 and TRBJ2-3, with 8 bases fitting TRBD2. Per the germline V gene, CDR1 is SGHTA and CDR2 is FQGNSA. This CDR3 comprises 16 residues. Unmatched junction bases numbered 12, after V lost 4 bases and J lost 6 bases. CDR3: CASSSGTSRIWDTQYF. Written as DNA, the CDR3 is TGTGCCAGCAGCTCCGGGACTAGTAGGATATGGGATACGCAGTATTTT.

The V call is TRBV7-7, the J call TRBJ2-3; D is unresolved. Trimming removed 2 bases from V and 2 bases from J, with 20 bases in between. The CDR3 runs 18 residues. Germline V gives CDR1 SSHAT, CDR2 FNYEAQ (reference sequence). CDR3 DNA: TGTGCCAGCAGCTTAAGTAAAAAGGCGGAGTCCTACACAGATACGCAGTATTTT. Protein product: CASSLSKKAESYTDTQYF.

The chain uses TRBV20-1 and TRBJ2-7, with TRBD1 matching over 8 bases. J gave up 5 bases and V 7 bases, and 4 bases lay outside the gene matches. This CDR3 is 11 amino acids long. Germline V lookup: CDR1 DFQATT, CDR2 SNEGSKA (reference sequence). The CDR3 reads CSVRGLHEQYF. In DNA form, the CDR3 reads TGCAGTGTCAGGGGGCTCCACGAGCAGTACTTC.

The V call is TRBV7-8, the J call TRBJ1-5, with a weak D call TRBD1 (5 bases). Deletions cut 6 bases from V and 7 bases from J, with 16 bases between. Germline values: CDR1 SGHVS, CDR2 FQNEAQ. This CDR3 region has 14 residues. In DNA, the CDR3 is TGTGCCAGCAGTGCAGGGCAAGTAAACCAGCCCCAGCATTTT. Residues: CASSAGQVNQPQHF.

The chain links TRBV11-2 to TRBJ2-5, with D perhaps TRBD2 (6 bases). The V gene lost 5 bases and the J gene lost 2 bases, with 27 bases spanning the gap. The CDR3 has 19 residues. Germline V gene sequence: CDR1 SGHAT, CDR2 FQNNGV. The CDR3 sequence is CASSPLASDSKYTQETQYF. The CDR3, as DNA: TGTGCCAGCAGCCCCTTGGCTAGCGACAGCAAGTATACGCAAGAGACCCAGTACTTC.

CDR3 in DNA: TGTGCCAGCAGCTTAGAGGCGGCTTACCAAGAGACCCAGTACTTC. Its protein is CASSLEAAYQETQYF. V usage is TRBV7-9 and J usage is TRBJ2-5, with D unresolved. From germline, CDR1 is SEHNR and CDR2 FQNEAQ (reference sequence). This CDR3 comprises 15 residues. The V gene lost 1 base and the J gene lost 0 bases, with 9 bases spanning the gap.

The rearrangement joins TRBV7-9 to TRBJ1-2, with D maybe TRBD1 (5 bases). CDR3 size: 15 residues. Germline loops: CDR1 SEHNR, CDR2 FQNEAQ (reference sequence). The germline V and J ends were trimmed by 7 bases and 0 bases, with 15 bases remaining between them. The DNA of the CDR3 is TGTGCCAGCACATCCGGGGGGATCTCTAACTATGGCTACACCTTC. Amino acids: CASTSGGISNYGYTF.